This TCR beta chain came from a study of low-dose radiotherapy and immunotherapy resistance in tumors (dated by TCRdb to between 2021 and 2024). With regard to the full study: Patients in Cohort 1 were given 0.5 Gy per fraction every 2 weeks, and the prescribed total PTV dose was 6.5 Gy. For Cohort 2, the dose was 1 Gy per fraction given every two weeks, adding up to 13 Gy in total across 26 weeks. Nivolumab and ipilimumab were both given intravenously, with nivolumab at a 240 mg flat dose every two weeks and ipilimumab at 1 mg/kg every six weeks. Cyclophosphamide 200 mg/m2 was administered intravenously every two weeks, one day before each radiation and immunotherapy administration. Starting on cycle 1 day 1, patients took 300 mg of aspirin by mouth once daily for four cycles. Trial participants were not randomized into treatment groups. Eight patients were included in the translational analysis, namely three from the first dose cohort plus the first five from the second dose cohort.

The intended sense of this specimen's time point label: after trial treatment. The sample's treatment or condition label, in plain terms: LDRT plus nivolumab, ipilimumab, low-dose cyclophosphamide and aspirin (RACIN trial). The donors took part in RACIN, a single-arm, phase I, dose-escalation trial that combined nivolumab, ipilimumab, aspirin, low-dose cyclophosphamide and low-dose radiotherapy. Eligible patients had advanced, TIL-negative solid tumors. This clonotype was seen many times. Its specific antigen is unknown. No clone much larger than this one lies a single base away; base qualities are absent. The data were produced on an Illumina HiSeq 2500. To make first-strand cDNA, Superscript III was used along with a set of TRAV- and TRBV-specific primers so that both the TCRalpha and TCRbeta chains were covered. A roughly 19-cycle PCR with Phusion amplified the TCRs, pairing a constant-region primer with the adapter that was attached to the V primers. The isolated mRNA was amplified using the MessageAmp II aRNA Amplification Kit, with in vitro transcription performed for about 15 hours at 37 degrees C. The Dynabeads mRNA DIRECT Purification Kit was used to isolate the mRNA for TCR sequencing. A second roughly 25-cycle Phusion PCR added indexed Illumina adapters, and products were purified with AMPure XP beads. Regarding the original processing steps: Using custom Perl scripts, TCR sequences encoding the same protein were pooled, out-of-frame sequences were removed, and the abundance of each clonotype was computed. Any TCR sequence backed by just one read was left out of the analysis. Shannon entropy, Gini index, clonality, richness, and the frequency of TCRs shared between repertoires were included as repertoire metrics. TCRdb ran its own pipeline on the public reads, namely fastp trimming at Q25 and MiXCR clone calling, and kept in-frame beta chains. Entries are consolidated by CDR3 protein sequence, retaining the most common genes and DNA. The V and J calls here are based on TCRdb, not the publication. The sample yields about 58,000 distinct CDR3 sequences; 20% to 25% were counted once. 6.7% of the sample is held by the ten biggest clonotypes.

The sequencing here drew on PBMCs, taken after low-dose radiotherapy plus immunotherapy. The sequence derives from a male donor with prostate cancer.

Read as DNA, the sequence is TGCGCCAGCAGCTTAGATCCAGATCAGCCCCAGCATTTT. Translated, it gives CASSLDPDQPQHF. The sequence joins TRBV5-1 to TRBJ1-5; no confident D gene assignment can be made. Deletion took 2 bases off V and 5 bases off J, with a span of 8 bases between the germline ends. The CDR3 measures 13 amino acids from cysteine to phenylalanine. Of the read, only the CDR3 DNA is kept; its 39 bases are in frame from base 1. CDR1 and CDR2 are drawn from the germline V gene: SGHRS, YFSETQ. Reference TRBV5-1 and TRBJ1-5 proteins supply the regions before and after the CDR3; the full variable domain is: KAGVTQTPRYLIKTRGQQVTLSCSPISGHRSVSWYQQTPGQGLQFLFEYFSETQRNKGNFPGRFSGRQFSNSRSEMNVSTLELGDSALYLCASSLDPDQPQHFGDGTRLSIL.